This T cell receptor beta chain was recorded in a study of cytomegalovirus exposure and HLA in healthy donors. Points from the study as a whole: Cytomegalovirus-associated status was assigned to about 180 TCR beta chains. Cytomegalovirus status was reportedly diagnosed by the classifier with high specificity and sensitivity. Subsequent analysis of the 120 or so validation repertoires found a tendency for first-cohort TCR clusters to co-occur.

The donors were members of the roughly 130-subject validation cohort (separate from the approximately 670-subject first cohort). The CDR3 sequence is 13 residues long. Germline CDR1 SGHRS, CDR2 YFSETQ. Unmatched junction bases numbered 7, after V lost 5 bases and J lost 5 bases. Repertoires were generated with immunoSEQ multiplex PCR, while TCRdb's copy carries only in-frame clones and drops some. The sample has about 150,000 clones, about 89% seen once. Worth noting for this clone: Its antigen is currently unknown.

The gene calls are TRBV5-1 and TRBJ2-7; 7 bases match TRBD2. Sequenced material: PBMCs. This receptor was taken from a woman under 30 in good health and CMV-seropositive. The CDR3 bases are TGCGCCAGCAGAGGGCGACGGGGGGACGAGCAGTACTTC. As protein: CASRGRRGDEQYF.